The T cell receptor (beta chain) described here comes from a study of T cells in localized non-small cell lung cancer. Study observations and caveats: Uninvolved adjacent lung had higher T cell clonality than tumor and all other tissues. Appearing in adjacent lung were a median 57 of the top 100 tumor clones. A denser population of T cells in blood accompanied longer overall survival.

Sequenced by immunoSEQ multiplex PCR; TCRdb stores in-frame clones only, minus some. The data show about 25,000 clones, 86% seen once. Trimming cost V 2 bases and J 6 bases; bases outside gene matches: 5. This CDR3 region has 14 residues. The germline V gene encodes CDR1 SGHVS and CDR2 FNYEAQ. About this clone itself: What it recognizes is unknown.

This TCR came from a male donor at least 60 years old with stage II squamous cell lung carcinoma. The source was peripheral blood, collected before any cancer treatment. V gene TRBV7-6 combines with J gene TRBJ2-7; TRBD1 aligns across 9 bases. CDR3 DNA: TGTGCCAGCAGCTTACAGGGACAGGGCGTCGAGCAGTACTTC. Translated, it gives CASSLQGQGVEQYF.